A single sample is the source of the 25 T cell receptor beta chains below, sequenced in a study of T cells after yellow fever vaccination. TCRdb independently ran MiXCR on the 5' RACE reads; one entry per CDR3 protein. The top ten clones hold about 20% of a sample with approximately 34,000 distinct CDR3 sequences, less than 8.5% of them seen once. The sample here was PBMCs, either bulk or a sorted T-cell subset (CD4+, CD8+, memory, or dextramer-sorted; not recorded which), taken on the day of the first yellow fever vaccination. The receptors were gathered from a man in his late teens or twenties who received the YFV17D yellow fever vaccine.

This clonotype was picked up a small number of times. CDR3 sequence reads: CASSYAAWDTQYF. The CDR3 DNA sequence: TGTGCCAGCAGCTACGCAGCATGGGATACGCAGTATTTT. This chain links TRBV6-2 or TRBV6-3 with TRBJ2-3, with D unresolved. The CDR3 loop spans 13 amino acids. Germline values: CDR1 MNHEY, CDR2 SVGEGT. Trimming took 6 bases from V and 6 from J, leaving 13 bases between them.

This clonotype has a handful of counts. The chain carries TRBV6-2 or TRBV6-3 and TRBJ1-1; TRBD1 matches at 8 bases. CDR3 length equals 19 residues. The V gene end was trimmed by 4 bases and the J gene end by 0 bases; junction bases not matched to a gene: 16. The germline gives CDR1 MNHEY, CDR2 SVGEGT. The CDR3 DNA follows: TGTGCCAGCAGTTGGGGACAGGTCGGAGGCTTTCCTATGAACACTGAAGCTTTCTTT. Translated, it gives CASSWGQVGGFPMNTEAFF.

CDR3 nucleotide sequence: TGCAGTGCTAGACCTCGACAGGGTTTGGGCAACACAGATACGCAGTATTTT. Amino acid sequence: CSARPRQGLGNTDTQYF. The chain has TRBV20-1 and TRBJ2-3, with 7 bases aligning to TRBD1. V trimming: 2 bases; J trimming: 2 bases; junction bases outside the gene matches: 13. The CDR3 runs 17 residues. In germline, CDR1 is DFQATT, CDR2 SNEGSKA (reference sequence).

The chain employs TRBV2 and TRBJ2-3, with D perhaps matching TRBD1 or TRBD2 (5 bases each). V was clipped by 8 bases and J by 1 base, with 19 bases between them. Germline CDR1 is SNHLY and CDR2 is FYNNEI. CDR3 length equals 16 residues. In DNA, the CDR3 is TGTGCCAGCCTCCTTTTGGGGGTACAAGGCACAGATACGCAGTATTTT. Protein: CASLLLGVQGTDTQYF.

The sample holds many counts of this clonotype. This chain links TRBV11-2 with TRBJ1-1; possibly TRBD1 for D (5 bases). Germline V lookup: CDR1 SGHAT, CDR2 FQNNGV. CDR3 length equals 13 residues. With 3 bases removed from V and 6 bases from J, the gap between germline ends came to 11 bases. The CDR3 reads CASSFSRAAEAFF. The CDR3 region has the DNA TGTGCCAGCAGCTTTAGCAGGGCCGCTGAAGCTTTCTTT.

This clonotype was detected ten times or more. V and J are TRBV5-1 and TRBJ2-5; weak D call: TRBD2 (6 bases). CDR1 and CDR2 (germline): SGHRS, YFSETQ. The germline V and J ends were trimmed by 6 bases and 2 bases, with 17 bases remaining between them. This CDR3 has 15 residues. CDR3 region: CASMRWGTPQETQYF. CDR3 coding DNA: TGCGCCAGCATGCGATGGGGGACTCCGCAAGAGACCCAGTACTTC.

Ten or more counts support this clonotype. The CDR3 sequence: CASSEAGEGFNEQFF. In DNA form, the CDR3 reads TGTGCCAGCAGTGAAGCGGGGGAGGGTTTCAATGAGCAGTTCTTC. The V call is TRBV27, the J call TRBJ2-1; 8 bases line up with TRBD2. The CDR3 consists of 15 residues. In germline, CDR1 is MNHEY, CDR2 SMNVEV (reference sequence). Trimming took 5 bases from V and 6 from J; bases not matched to a gene: 9.

The gene calls are TRBV6-1 and TRBJ1-4, with no clear D. CDR1 MNHNS and CDR2 SASEGT come from the germline V gene. Trimming took off 2 bases at V and 8 bases at J, with 15 bases between the two ends. This CDR3 spans 15 amino acids. In DNA form, the CDR3 reads TGTGCCAGCAGTGAATCGCGGGTAACAGCCGAAAAACTGTTTTTT. This gives the protein CASSESRVTAEKLFF.

The table lists this clonotype with many counts. The chain links TRBV4-2 to TRBJ2-5; D is unresolved. Germline-derived CDR1 and CDR2 are LGHNA and YNFKEQ. This CDR3 has 13 residues. With 4 bases removed from V and 5 bases from J, the gap between germline ends came to 11 bases. Written as DNA, the CDR3 is TGTGCCAGCAGCCTCACCCCTGGGGAGACCCAGTACTTC. This sequence encodes CASSLTPGETQYF.

Sample share makes this clonotype medium-sized. The V call is TRBV15, the J call TRBJ2-2, with D unresolved. CDR1 is LNHNV and CDR2 is YYDKDF in the germline V gene (reference sequence). V gave up 5 bases and J gave up 6 bases, with 16 bases separating them. The CDR3 covers 15 residues. CDR3 sequence: CATSLTDASPGELFF. DNA of the CDR3: TGTGCCACCAGCCTAACGGACGCCTCACCCGGGGAGCTGTTTTTT.

V and J are TRBV5-4 and TRBJ2-3; D is undetermined. The CDR3 is 15 amino acids. From germline, CDR1 is SGHNT and CDR2 YYREEE (reference sequence). Trimming stripped 0 bases from V and 2 bases from J, with 10 bases between. As DNA, the CDR3 is TGTGCCAGCAGCTTGGCGTCTACCCACACAGATACGCAGTATTTT. It yields the protein CASSLASTHTDTQYF.

This clonotype came up many times. The rearrangement links TRBV3-1 to TRBJ2-5; D tentatively fits TRBD1 or TRBD2 (5 bases each). Deletions cut 5 bases from V and 5 bases from J, with 12 bases between. CDR3 length: 13 residues. Germline CDR1 is LGHDT and CDR2 is YNNKEL (reference sequence). The CDR3 bases are TGTGCCAGCAGCGGGGGTCTGGTGGAGACCCAGTACTTC. Amino acids: CASSGGLVETQYF.

About this clonotype: A much larger clone lies one base from this, so it may be a read error. This chain links TRBV6-2 or TRBV6-3 with TRBJ1-5; D unclear. Trimming shortened V by 8 bases and J by 6 bases, and 14 bases separated the two germline ends. Germline CDR1 MNHEY, CDR2 SVGEGT. The CDR3 spans 13 residues. The CDR3 bases are TGTGCCAGCCGTTCTTACTTCGGTCAGCCCCAGCATTTT. This encodes CASRSYFGQPQHF.

In its sample, this clonotype was seen many times. The chain couples TRBV18 to TRBJ2-2, with unresolved D. With 5 bases removed from V and 3 bases from J, the gap between germline ends came to 1 base. The CDR3 totals 11 residues. Per germline, CDR1 KGHSH and CDR2 LQKENI. The CDR3 DNA reads as TGTGCCAGCTCAGACACCGGGGAGCTGTTTTTT. This encodes CASSDTGELFF.

This clonotype was observed a handful of times. The chain joins TRBV20-1 to TRBJ1-1; TRBD1 agrees at 9 bases. CDR1 DFQATT and CDR2 SNEGSKA come from the germline V gene (reference sequence). This CDR3 contains 14 residues. With 6 bases clipped from V and 3 bases from J, the junction kept 8 bases outside the gene matches. CDR3 coding DNA: TGCAGTGCGCGGACAGGGGCTGGGGACACTGAAGCTTTCTTT. It codes for CSARTGAGDTEAFF.

The sample holds a few counts of this clonotype. The CDR3 DNA reads TGTGCCAGCAGCTTCCCCCCCGGGGCCAACGTCCTGACTTTC. The encoded protein is CASSFPPGANVLTF. The J gene is TRBJ2-6, the V gene TRBV7-3; D uncertain. Germline V CDR1 and CDR2: SGHTA, FQGTGA. Trimming took 3 bases from V and 4 from J, leaving 7 bases between them. This CDR3 spans 14 amino acids.

This clonotype has a count of ten or more. This chain links TRBV5-6 with TRBJ2-7, with D possibly being TRBD1 or TRBD2 (5 bases each). The ends were cut back, 3 bases at V and 3 bases at J, with 10 bases in the middle. Per germline, CDR1 SGHDT and CDR2 YYEEEE. The CDR3 consists of 13 residues. Here the CDR3 reads CASSSGPFYEQYV. The DNA of the CDR3 is TGTGCCAGCAGCTCGGGACCATTCTACGAGCAGTACGTC.

This clonotype came up many times. In DNA form, the CDR3 reads TGCGCCAGCAGCCAACTACAGGAGAACACTGAAGCTTTCTTT. Its protein product is CASSQLQENTEAFF. The rearrangement uses TRBV4-3 and TRBJ1-1; D is possibly TRBD1 (5 bases). Germline V gene lookup returns CDR1 LGHNA and CDR2 YSLEER. This CDR3 contains 14 residues. Trimming stripped 2 bases from V and 1 base from J, with 8 bases between.

The V gene is TRBV9, the J gene TRBJ2-6; D call uncertain. The V and J ends lost 4 bases and 0 bases respectively, with 8 bases between them. The germline gives CDR1 SGDLS, CDR2 YYNGEE. The CDR3 has 15 residues. The CDR3 DNA sequence: TGTGCCAGCAGCCTTAGCTCCTCTGGGGCCAACGTCCTGACTTTC. Its protein product is CASSLSSSGANVLTF.

The sample holds a few counts of this clonotype. This chain uses TRBV20-1 with TRBJ1-2; a weak D match, TRBD1 (5 bases). The CDR3 extends over 12 amino acids. Per the germline V gene, CDR1 is DFQATT and CDR2 is SNEGSKA (reference sequence). The ends were cut back, 6 bases at V and 8 bases at J, with 16 bases in the middle. CDR3 protein: CSASLSKGGYTF. DNA for the CDR3: TGCAGTGCCAGCCTATCGAAGGGGGGCTACACCTTC.

The rearrangement uses TRBV7-2 and TRBJ1-2; no definite D call. CDR3 length equals 13 residues. Trimming removed 2 bases at V and 7 bases at J, with 11 bases between. Germline V gene data show CDR1 as SGHTA and CDR2 as FQGNSA. The DNA for the CDR3 is TGTGCCAGCAGCTTATCTGTCCTTCCTGGCTACACCTTC. Translated, it gives CASSLSVLPGYTF.

V is TRBV11-3 and J is TRBJ2-5, with D unclear. The CDR3 length is 14 residues. V gave up 5 bases and J gave up 7 bases, with 17 bases separating them. CDR1 SGHNT and CDR2 YENEEA come from the germline V gene. The CDR3: CASSKRAGSGTQYF. The CDR3 DNA sequence: TGTGCCAGCAGCAAAAGGGCTGGGTCGGGGACCCAGTACTTC.

This clonotype is medium-sized (0.01 to 0.1%) within its sample. V gene TRBV6-1 combines with J gene TRBJ2-4; 9 bases line up with TRBD2. This CDR3 contains 15 residues. Germline CDR1 and CDR2: MNHNS and SASEGT. Here the CDR3 DNA reads TGTGCTACGGCGGGGGGGCCGGAGTCCAAAAACATTCAGTACTTC. It yields the protein CATAGGPESKNIQYF.

Concerning this clonotype itself: One junction end disagrees with the germline gene, perhaps due to a read error. The chain combines TRBV20-1 with TRBJ2-3; 8 bases align to TRBD2. Germline CDR1 is DFQATT and CDR2 is SNEGSKA (reference sequence). This CDR3 is built from 14 residues. The CDR3 DNA follows: TGCAGTGCTAGTGATAACGGGGGGGCAGATAGGCAGTATTTT. As protein: CSASDNGGADRQYF.

This chain joins TRBV6-1 and TRBJ1-4; D unclear. V was shortened by 6 bases and J by 0 bases, with 14 bases between the two germline ends. Germline V gives CDR1 MNHNS, CDR2 SASEGT. CDR3 length: 16 residues. CDR3 residues: CASSPLVGATNEKLFF. The CDR3 nucleotides are TGTGCCAGCAGCCCCCTGGTGGGAGCAACTAATGAAAAACTGTTTTTT.